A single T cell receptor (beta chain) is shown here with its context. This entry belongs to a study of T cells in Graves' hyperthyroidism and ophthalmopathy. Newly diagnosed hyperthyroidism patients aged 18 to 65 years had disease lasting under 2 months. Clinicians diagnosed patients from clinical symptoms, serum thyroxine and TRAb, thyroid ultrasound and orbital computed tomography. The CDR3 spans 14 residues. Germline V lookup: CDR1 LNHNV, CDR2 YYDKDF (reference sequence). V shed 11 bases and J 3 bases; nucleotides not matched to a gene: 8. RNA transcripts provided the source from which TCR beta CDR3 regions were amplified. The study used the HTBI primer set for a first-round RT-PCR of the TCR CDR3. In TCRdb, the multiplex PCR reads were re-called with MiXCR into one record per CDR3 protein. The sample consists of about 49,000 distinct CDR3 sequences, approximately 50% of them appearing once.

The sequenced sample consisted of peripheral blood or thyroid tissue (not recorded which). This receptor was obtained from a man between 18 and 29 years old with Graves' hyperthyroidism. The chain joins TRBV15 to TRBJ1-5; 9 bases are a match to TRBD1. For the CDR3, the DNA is TGTGCCGCGAAGGGACAGGGCAACAATCAGCCCCAGCATTTT. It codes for CAAKGQGNNQPQHF.